The entry that follows covers one TCR beta chain sequence. Germline CDR1 LGHNA, CDR2 YSLEER. V lost 0 bases and J lost 4; bases outside the gene matches: 7. The length of the CDR3 is 16 residues. This sample stems from a study of T-cell memory formation after mild COVID-19. Study context: Largely, the TCR clusters proved donor specific.

MiXCR, applied by TCRdb to the 5' RACE reads, yields one record per CDR3 protein. The sample includes approximately 580,000 distinct CDR3 sequences, roughly 21% of them seen just once. This sequence was found in an adult woman who had mild COVID-19 (a few samples of this study predate the infection). Cell type and time point are not known. V gene TRBV4-3 combines with J gene TRBJ1-1; 8 bases match TRBD1. The sample comprised PBMCs or a T cell subset sorted from them (not recorded which). CDR3 residues: CASSQETLDRATEAFF. CDR3 DNA: TGCGCCAGCAGCCAAGAGACCCTGGACAGGGCCACTGAAGCTTTCTTT.